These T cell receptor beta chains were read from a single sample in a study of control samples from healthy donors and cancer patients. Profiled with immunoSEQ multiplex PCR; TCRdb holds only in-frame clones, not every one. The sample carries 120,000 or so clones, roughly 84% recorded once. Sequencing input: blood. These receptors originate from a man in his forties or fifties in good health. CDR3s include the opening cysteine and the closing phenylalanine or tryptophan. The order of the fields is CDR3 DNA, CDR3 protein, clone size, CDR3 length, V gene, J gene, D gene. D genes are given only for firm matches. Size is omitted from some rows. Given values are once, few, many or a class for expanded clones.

DNA: TGTGCCTGGAGTGTAAGGACAGGGGGCAGCGAGCAGTACTTC
CDR3: CAWSVRTGGSEQYF
size: once
length: 14
V: TRBV30
J: TRBJ2-7
D: TRBD1

DNA: TGTGCCACCAGCAGAGAGAGGGGACAGCCGCCACCACCCCTCCACTTT
CDR3: CATSRERGQPPPPLHF
size: -
length: 16
V: TRBV15
J: TRBJ1-6
D: TRBD1

DNA: TGTGCCAGCAGCTTAAGAGGAGGGAAAGAGACCCAGTACTTC
CDR3: CASSLRGGKETQYF
size: -
length: 14
V: TRBV7-3
J: TRBJ2-5
D: -

DNA: TGTGCCAGTAGTGCGGTCTCCTACGAGCAGTACTTC
CDR3: CASSAVSYEQYF
size: -
length: 12
V: TRBV19
J: TRBJ2-7
D: -

DNA: TGTGCCAGCACCCCGACGAAAGGGGGGTCGGGAGGCCAGTACTTC
CDR3: CASTPTKGGSGGQYF
size: -
length: 15
V: TRBV6-2/TRBV6-3
J: TRBJ2-5
D: -

DNA: TGTGCCATCGGGAGGCGAGGCAATCAGCCCCAGCATTTT
CDR3: CAIGRRGNQPQHF
size: -
length: 13
V: TRBV19
J: TRBJ1-5
D: -

DNA: TGTGCCTGGAGTGAAGGGAGGAACACTGAAGCTTTCTTT
CDR3: CAWSEGRNTEAFF
size: -
length: 13
V: TRBV30
J: TRBJ1-1
D: -

DNA: TGTGCCAGCACCGTAGAGTCTGGGGCCAACGTCCTGACTTTC
CDR3: CASTVESGANVLTF
size: -
length: 14
V: TRBV7-2
J: TRBJ2-6
D: -

DNA: TGTGCCAGCAGCTTAACAGGGGTTGCCGGCTACACCTTC
CDR3: CASSLTGVAGYTF
size: -
length: 13
V: TRBV7-9
J: TRBJ1-2
D: TRBD1

DNA: TGCGCCAGCAGCCAAACTACGGGCGGGGAGACCCAGTACTTC
CDR3: CASSQTTGGETQYF
size: -
length: 14
V: TRBV5-1
J: TRBJ2-5
D: -

DNA: TGTGCCAGCAGCCAAGATACCAGGGGTGTTTACGAGCAGTACTTC
CDR3: CASSQDTRGVYEQYF
size: -
length: 15
V: TRBV3-1/TRBV3-2
J: TRBJ2-7
D: -

DNA: TGTGCCAGCAGCGTCGCCGTATTGGGCCGTGTGTACGAGCAGTACTTC
CDR3: CASSVAVLGRVYEQYF
size: -
length: 16
V: TRBV9
J: TRBJ2-7
D: -

DNA: TGTGCCAGCAGCTTAGTCCGGAATTCACCCCTCCACTTT
CDR3: CASSLVRNSPLHF
size: once
length: 13
V: TRBV11-3
J: TRBJ1-6
D: -

DNA: TGTGCCAGCTCACCAACAGGGGGCACAGATACGCAGTATTTT
CDR3: CASSPTGGTDTQYF
size: -
length: 14
V: TRBV18
J: TRBJ2-3
D: TRBD1

DNA: TGTGCAAGTCGCTTAGTAGCAGTGAGTAATGAAAAACTGTTTTTT
CDR3: CASRLVAVSNEKLFF
size: -
length: 15
V: TRBV12-2
J: TRBJ1-4
D: -

DNA: TGTGCCAGCAGCCAAGAGCTGAGGATTCAGAACACCGGGGAGCTGTTTTTT
CDR3: CASSQELRIQNTGELFF
size: -
length: 17
V: TRBV14
J: TRBJ2-2
D: -

DNA: TGCGCCAGCAGCACCCCTCCGGGACAGGGATCCACTGAAGCTTTCTTT
CDR3: CASSTPPGQGSTEAFF
size: -
length: 16
V: TRBV4-1
J: TRBJ1-1
D: TRBD1

DNA: TGTGCCAGCAGCCTCATGGGGGCCAGGGCCGATGGCTACACCTTC
CDR3: CASSLMGARADGYTF
size: -
length: 15
V: TRBV11-3
J: TRBJ1-2
D: -

DNA: TGTGCCAGCAGGGTCACCGATTCCTACGAGCAGTACTTC
CDR3: CASRVTDSYEQYF
size: few
length: 13
V: TRBV25-1
J: TRBJ2-7
D: -

DNA: TGTGCCAGCAGTTCTACAGGGGGCCGCAATCAGCCCCAGCATTTT
CDR3: CASSSTGGRNQPQHF
size: -
length: 15
V: TRBV6-5
J: TRBJ1-5
D: TRBD1

DNA: TGTGCCAGCAGCGCACTAGGCGGGTCTAAGGGTTCACCCCTCCACTTT
CDR3: CASSALGGSKGSPLHF
size: -
length: 16
V: TRBV9
J: TRBJ1-6
D: -

DNA: TGCGCCAGCACCTTAGACAGGCGAGAGACCCAGTACTTC
CDR3: CASTLDRRETQYF
size: -
length: 13
V: TRBV10-2
J: TRBJ2-5
D: -